This TCR beta chain was captured in a study of breast tumors, draining lymph nodes, adjacent tissues. Axillary draining lymph nodes of breast cancer patients supplied the node samples. TCRdb reprocessed the multiplex PCR reads with MiXCR, giving one entry per CDR3 protein. The sample holds 200,000 to 300,000 distinct CDR3 sequences; roughly 30% are singletons and the top ten take over 0.95%. This clonotype has a count of ten or more. Its antigen is undetermined. V was shortened by 6 bases and J by 2 bases, with 10 bases between the two germline ends. In germline, CDR1 is SQVTM, CDR2 ANQGSEA. The CDR3 sequence is 13 residues long. Study outcomes and limitations: Luminal-like breast cancer showed significantly higher tumor–nontumor repertoire similarity than basal-like. Data fit most tumor T cells coming from lymph node, expanding in tumor. Compared with lymph nodes, tumors were less diverse; compared with nontumor tissue, more. That most tumor T cells come from lymph nodes remained unproven.

The chain joins TRBV29-1 to TRBJ2-2; weak D call: TRBD2 (5 bases). Material: axillary lymph node tissue. This TCR was sampled from a female donor with breast cancer. Some clones in this sample may be carry-over from other donors' samples. CDR3 nucleotides: TGCAGCGTCTACACGGGAAACACCGGGGAGCTGTTTTTT. It specifies CSVYTGNTGELFF.